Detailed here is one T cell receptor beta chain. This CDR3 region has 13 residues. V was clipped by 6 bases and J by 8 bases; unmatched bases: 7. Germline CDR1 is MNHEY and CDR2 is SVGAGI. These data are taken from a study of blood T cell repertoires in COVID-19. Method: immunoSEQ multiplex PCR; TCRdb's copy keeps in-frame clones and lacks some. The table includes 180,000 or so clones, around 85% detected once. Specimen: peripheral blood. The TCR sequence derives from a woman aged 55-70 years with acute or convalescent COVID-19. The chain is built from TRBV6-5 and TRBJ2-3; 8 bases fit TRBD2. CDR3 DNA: TGTGCCAGCAGCAGTGGACTAGCTGGTACGCAGTATTTT. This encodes CASSSGLAGTQYF.